The next 13 T cell receptor beta chains were all read from a single sample in a study of regulatory T cells in long-lasting Graves disease. Library construction for TCR beta used iRepertoire HTBI primers and Arm-PCR of CDR3 regions. A single record per CDR3 protein comes from TCRdb applying MiXCR to the multiplex PCR reads. The data contain some 560,000 distinct CDR3 sequences, around 15% of them singletons. Time point indicated: newly diagnosed GD, antithyroid drugs for less than 3 months. From PBMCs, RNA was extracted and then used to make the TCR library. This sample was shared with a second study, whose subject was T cells in Graves' hyperthyroidism and ophthalmopathy.

The sequences come from peripheral blood mononuclear cells (PBMCs), collected at new diagnosis, from a patient treated with antithyroid drugs. The receptor source for this set is a woman aged 40-60 years with Graves disease.

This chain connects TRBV20-1 to TRBJ1-5, with 8 bases fitting TRBD1. The CDR3 is 16 amino acids. The germline V gene has CDR1 DFQATT and CDR2 SNEGSKA (reference sequence). V was pared by 4 bases and J by 6 bases, with 14 bases of the junction left unmatched. The chain's CDR3 is CSAISPGGLGGQPQHF. DNA of the CDR3: TGCAGTGCTATCTCCCCAGGGGGCCTGGGCGGTCAGCCCCAGCATTTT.

The chain carries TRBV9 and TRBJ1-4; D call uncertain. The CDR3 loop spans 13 amino acids. CDR1 is SGDLS, CDR2 YYNGEE, per germline. Trimming removed 4 bases from V and 8 bases from J, with 12 bases in between. The CDR3 DNA sequence: TGTGCCAGCAGCACCCTTGCGGAAGAAAAACTGTTTTTT. As protein: CASSTLAEEKLFF.

This clonotype occurred many times. The chain combines TRBV7-9 with TRBJ2-2, with unresolved D. Per germline, CDR1 SEHNR and CDR2 FQNEAQ (reference sequence). This CDR3 comprises 13 residues. The CDR3 sequence is CASGPANTGELFF. The CDR3 bases are TGTGCTTCGGGCCCCGCGAACACCGGGGAGCTGTTTTTT.

This clonotype was counted a few times. V gene TRBV12-3 or TRBV12-4 combines with J gene TRBJ2-1; 7 nucleotides line up with TRBD1. Trimming at V came to 5 bases and at J to 8 bases, leaving 12 bases not matched to a gene. CDR3 length: 15 amino acids. This CDR3 is CASSARTGMVDEQFF. In DNA, the CDR3 is TGTGCCAGCAGTGCTCGGACAGGTATGGTGGATGAGCAGTTCTTC.

This clonotype was seen only a few times. J is TRBJ1-1 and V is TRBV4-1, with D perhaps matching TRBD1 (5 bases). Trimming left V 2 bases short and J 4 bases short, with 11 bases between. Germline CDR1 reads MGHRA; CDR2 reads YSYEKL. The CDR3 is 14 residues long. As DNA, the CDR3 is TGCGCCAGCAGCCAACCGCTCGGGGGCACTGAAGCTTTCTTT. Protein: CASSQPLGGTEAFF.

Comment on this clonotype: This may come from a read error, since a much larger clone is one base off. The chain recombines TRBV5-1 with TRBJ2-1, with D perhaps matching TRBD2 (5 bases). CDR1 and CDR2 (germline): SGHRS, YFSETQ. This CDR3 has 15 residues. V dropped 5 bases and J dropped 0 bases, with 12 bases sitting between them. CDR3 sequence reads: CASRPGKSSYNEQFF. As DNA, the CDR3 is TGCGCCAGCAGACCGGGGAAGAGCTCCTACAATGAGCAGTTCTTC.

A few counts support this clonotype. This chain connects TRBV5-1 to TRBJ2-3; 9 nucleotides line up with TRBD1. CDR1 is SGHRS, CDR2 YFSETQ, per germline. V was pared by 4 bases and J by 8 bases, with 17 bases of the junction left unmatched. This CDR3 spans 17 amino acids. The CDR3 DNA follows: TGCGCCAGCAGCCCTGGCCCCGCGGGACAGGGCTCAAGTACGCAGTATTTT. It codes for CASSPGPAGQGSSTQYF.

This clonotype came up many times. The chain couples TRBV3-1 to TRBJ1-3; 10 bases line up with TRBD1. Germline assignment: CDR1 LGHDT and CDR2 YNNKEL (reference sequence). The ends lost 4 bases at V and 1 base at J; junction bases unmatched: 4. The CDR3 runs to 16 residues. The CDR3 region is CASSRGQGSSGNTIYF. The DNA of the CDR3 is TGTGCCAGCAGCCGGGGACAGGGGTCGTCTGGAAACACCATATATTTT.

The chain recombines TRBV12-5 with TRBJ2-4, with 8 bases that match TRBD1. J gave up 7 bases and V 4 bases, and 15 bases lay outside the gene matches. Germline V gives CDR1 LGHNT, CDR2 FRNRAP. This CDR3 region has 17 residues. This CDR3 reads CASGSAPTLTGVNIQYF. The CDR3 DNA reads TGTGCTAGTGGTTCGGCCCCTACGCTGACAGGGGTCAACATTCAGTACTTC.

This clonotype was counted at least ten times. V gene TRBV18 combines with J gene TRBJ2-3, with no clear D. The CDR3 sequence is 14 residues long. Germline assignment: CDR1 KGHSH and CDR2 LQKENI. V was cut by 2 bases and J by 4 bases, with 10 bases left in between. CDR3 sequence reads: CASSPGGRADTQYF. DNA of the CDR3: TGTGCCAGCTCACCAGGCGGACGGGCAGATACGCAGTATTTT.

This clonotype was recorded at least ten times. CDR3: CASSRSQGTEAFF. CDR3 sequence (DNA): TGTGCCAGCAGCCGATCTCAGGGCACTGAAGCTTTCTTT. The chain employs TRBV3-1 and TRBJ1-1; the D gene is possibly TRBD1 (5 bases). This CDR3 region has 13 residues. Looked up from germline, CDR1 is LGHDT and CDR2 is YNNKEL (reference sequence). V dropped 4 bases and J dropped 4 bases, with 10 bases sitting between them.

A few counts support this clonotype. Here the CDR3 reads CASIGAWGSPLHF. In nucleotides, the CDR3 is TGTGCCAGCATCGGGGCCTGGGGTTCACCCCTCCACTTT. This chain uses TRBV12-3 or TRBV12-4 with TRBJ1-6; weak D call: TRBD1 (5 bases). The CDR3 totals 13 residues. With 7 bases removed from V and 9 bases from J, the gap between germline ends came to 13 bases.

This clonotype has just a few counts. The chain carries TRBV5-1 and TRBJ2-7; D is uncertain. CDR1 and CDR2 (germline): SGHRS, YFSETQ. The CDR3 extends over 13 amino acids. Trimming pared 2 bases from V and 4 bases from J, leaving 10 bases between. Here the CDR3 reads CASSLGRYYEQYF. CDR3 nucleotide sequence: TGCGCCAGCAGCTTAGGACGTTATTACGAGCAGTACTTC.